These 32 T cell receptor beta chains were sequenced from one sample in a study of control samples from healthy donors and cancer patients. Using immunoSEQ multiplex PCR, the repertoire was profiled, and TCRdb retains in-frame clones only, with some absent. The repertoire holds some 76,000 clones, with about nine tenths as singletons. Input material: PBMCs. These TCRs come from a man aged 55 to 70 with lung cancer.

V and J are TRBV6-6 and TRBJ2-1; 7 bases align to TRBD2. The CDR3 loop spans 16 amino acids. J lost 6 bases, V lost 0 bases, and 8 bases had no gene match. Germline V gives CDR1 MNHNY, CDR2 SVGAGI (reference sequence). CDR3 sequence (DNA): TGTGCCAGCAGTTACTCGGGGGTCCCGGGAGGCAATGAGCAGTTCTTC. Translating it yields CASSYSGVPGGNEQFF.

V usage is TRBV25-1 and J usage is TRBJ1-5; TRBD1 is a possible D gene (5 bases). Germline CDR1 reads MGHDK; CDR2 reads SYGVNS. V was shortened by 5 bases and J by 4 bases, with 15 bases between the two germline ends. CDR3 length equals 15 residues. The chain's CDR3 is CASSSAGNGNQPQHF. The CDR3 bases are TGTGCCAGCAGTAGCGCAGGGAATGGTAATCAGCCCCAGCATTTT.

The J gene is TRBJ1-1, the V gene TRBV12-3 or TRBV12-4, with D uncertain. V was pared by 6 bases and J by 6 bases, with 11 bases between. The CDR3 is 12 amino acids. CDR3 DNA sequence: TGTGCCAGCAGCCTTTACTCTGCTGAAGCTTTCTTT. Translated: CASSLYSAEAFF.

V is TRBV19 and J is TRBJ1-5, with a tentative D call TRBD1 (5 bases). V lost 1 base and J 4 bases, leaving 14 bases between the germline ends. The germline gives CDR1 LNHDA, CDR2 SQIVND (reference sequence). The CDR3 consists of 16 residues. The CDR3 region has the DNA TGTGCCAGTAGTATAGGCCAGGGTAGAGATAATCAGCCCCAGCATTTT. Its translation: CASSIGQGRDNQPQHF. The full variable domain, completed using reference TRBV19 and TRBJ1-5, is DGGITQSPKYLFRKEGQNVTLSCEQNLNHDAMYWYRQDPGQGLRLIYYSQIVNDFQKGDIAEGYSVSREKKESFPLTVTSAQKNPTAFYLCASSIGQGRDNQPQHFGDGTRLSIL.

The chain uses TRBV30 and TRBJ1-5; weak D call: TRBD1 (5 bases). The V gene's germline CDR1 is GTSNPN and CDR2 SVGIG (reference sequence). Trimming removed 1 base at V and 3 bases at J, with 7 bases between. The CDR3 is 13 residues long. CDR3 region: CAWSEGLNQPQHF. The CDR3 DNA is TGTGCCTGGAGTGAGGGACTCAATCAGCCCCAGCATTTT.

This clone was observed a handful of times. CDR3 residues: CASSSREDTQYF. The CDR3 DNA reads as TGTGCCAGCAGTTCTAGAGAGGATACGCAGTATTTT. V is TRBV12-3 or TRBV12-4 and J is TRBJ2-3, with D unclear. This CDR3 spans 12 amino acids. The V and J ends lost 4 bases and 6 bases respectively, with 8 bases between them.

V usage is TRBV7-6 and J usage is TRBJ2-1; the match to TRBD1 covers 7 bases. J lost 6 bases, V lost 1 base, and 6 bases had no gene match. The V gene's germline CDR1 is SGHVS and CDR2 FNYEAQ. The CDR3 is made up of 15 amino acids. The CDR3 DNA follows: TGTGCCAGCAGCTTAGGCCAGGGGGTGATCAATGAGCAGTTCTTC. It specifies CASSLGQGVINEQFF.

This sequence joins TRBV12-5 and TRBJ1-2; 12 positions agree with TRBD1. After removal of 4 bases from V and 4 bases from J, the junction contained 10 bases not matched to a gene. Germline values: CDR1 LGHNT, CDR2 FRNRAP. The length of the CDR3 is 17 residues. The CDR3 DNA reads TGTGCTAGTGGTTCTCCCGGGACAGGGGGCTGGGGCTATGGCTACACCTTC. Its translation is CASGSPGTGGWGYGYTF. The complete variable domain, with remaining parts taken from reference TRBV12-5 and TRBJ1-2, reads DARVTQTPRHKVTEMGQEVTMRCQPILGHNTVFWYRQTMMQGLELLAYFRNRAPLDDSGMPKDRFSAEMPDATLATLKIQPSEPRDSAVYFCASGSPGTGGWGYGYTFGSGTRLTVV.

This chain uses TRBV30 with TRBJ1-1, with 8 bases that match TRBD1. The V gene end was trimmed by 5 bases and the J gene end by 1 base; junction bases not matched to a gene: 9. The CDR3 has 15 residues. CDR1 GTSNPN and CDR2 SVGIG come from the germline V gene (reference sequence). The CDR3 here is CAWARGLQWNTEAFF. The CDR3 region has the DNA TGTGCCTGGGCCAGGGGGCTTCAATGGAACACTGAAGCTTTCTTT.

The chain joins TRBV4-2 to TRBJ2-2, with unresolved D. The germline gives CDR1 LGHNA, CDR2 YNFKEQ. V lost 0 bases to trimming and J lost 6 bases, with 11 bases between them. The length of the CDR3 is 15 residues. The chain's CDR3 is CASSQDRGRPGELFF. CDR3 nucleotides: TGTGCCAGCAGCCAAGATCGTGGTCGACCCGGGGAGCTGTTTTTT.

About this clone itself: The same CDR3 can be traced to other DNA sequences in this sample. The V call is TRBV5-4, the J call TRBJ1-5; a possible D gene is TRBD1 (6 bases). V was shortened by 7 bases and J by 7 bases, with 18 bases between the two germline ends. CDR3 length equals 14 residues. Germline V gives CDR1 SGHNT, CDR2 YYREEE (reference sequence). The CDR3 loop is CASGLEGVGQPQHF. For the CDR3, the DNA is TGTGCCAGCGGCCTTGAGGGGGTGGGGCAGCCCCAGCATTTT.

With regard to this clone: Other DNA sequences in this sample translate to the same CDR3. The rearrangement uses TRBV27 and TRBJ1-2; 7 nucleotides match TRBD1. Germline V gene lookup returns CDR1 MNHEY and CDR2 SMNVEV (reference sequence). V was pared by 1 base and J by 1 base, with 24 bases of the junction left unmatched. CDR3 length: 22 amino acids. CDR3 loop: CASSLFAVGGGGGTEINYGYTF. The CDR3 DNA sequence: TGTGCCAGCAGTTTATTCGCCGTCGGGGGCGGGGGCGGGACAGAGATTAACTATGGCTACACCTTC.

CDR3: CASSPTTNTEAFF. Here the CDR3 DNA reads TGTGCCAGCAGCCCGACCACGAACACTGAAGCTTTCTTT. This chain uses TRBV7-3 with TRBJ1-1; D uncertain. Germline CDR1 SGHTA, CDR2 FQGTGA. CDR3 length equals 13 residues. The germline V and J ends were trimmed by 5 bases and 1 base, with 8 bases remaining between them.

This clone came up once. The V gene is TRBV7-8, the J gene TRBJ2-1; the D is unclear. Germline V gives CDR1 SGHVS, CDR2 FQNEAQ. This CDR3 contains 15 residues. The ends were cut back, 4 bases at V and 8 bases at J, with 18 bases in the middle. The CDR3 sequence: CASSSKLAPRHEQFF. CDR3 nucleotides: TGTGCCAGCAGCTCAAAGCTGGCACCGCGCCATGAGCAGTTCTTC.

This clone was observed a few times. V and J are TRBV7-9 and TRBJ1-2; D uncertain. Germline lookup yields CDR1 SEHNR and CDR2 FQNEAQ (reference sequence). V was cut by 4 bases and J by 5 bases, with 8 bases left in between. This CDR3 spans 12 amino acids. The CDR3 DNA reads TGTGCCAGCAGCTCCGACTATTATGGCTACACCTTC. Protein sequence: CASSSDYYGYTF.

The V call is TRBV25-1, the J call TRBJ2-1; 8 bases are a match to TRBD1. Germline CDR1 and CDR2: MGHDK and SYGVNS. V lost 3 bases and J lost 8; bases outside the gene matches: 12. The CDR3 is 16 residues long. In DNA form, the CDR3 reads TGTGCCAGCAGTGACCACATGCAGGGGGCCGGCGATGAGCAGTTCTTC. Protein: CASSDHMQGAGDEQFF.

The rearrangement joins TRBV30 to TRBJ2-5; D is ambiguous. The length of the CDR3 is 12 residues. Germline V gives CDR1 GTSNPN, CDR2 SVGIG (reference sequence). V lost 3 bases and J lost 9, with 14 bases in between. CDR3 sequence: CAWSWTKSAQYF. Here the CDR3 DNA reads TGTGCCTGGAGCTGGACCAAATCGGCCCAGTACTTC.

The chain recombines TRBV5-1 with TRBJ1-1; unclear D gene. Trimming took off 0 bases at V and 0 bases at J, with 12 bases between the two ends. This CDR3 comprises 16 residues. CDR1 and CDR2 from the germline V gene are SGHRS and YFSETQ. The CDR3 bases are TGCGCCAGCAGCTTGGCTGTCACGGCAATGAACACTGAAGCTTTCTTT. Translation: CASSLAVTAMNTEAFF.

This chain's CDR3 is CASSFGARHEKLFF. In DNA, the CDR3 is TGTGCCAGCAGTTTCGGGGCAAGGCATGAAAAACTGTTTTTT. This chain joins TRBV27 and TRBJ1-4; TRBD1 might be the D (5 bases). The CDR3 is made up of 14 amino acids. The germline gives CDR1 MNHEY, CDR2 SMNVEV (reference sequence). V was pared by 3 bases and J by 6 bases, with 11 bases between.

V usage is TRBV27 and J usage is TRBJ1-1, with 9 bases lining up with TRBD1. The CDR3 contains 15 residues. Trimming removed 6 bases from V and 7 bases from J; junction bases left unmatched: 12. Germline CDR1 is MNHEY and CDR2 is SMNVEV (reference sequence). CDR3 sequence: CASRTPGQGNDEAFF. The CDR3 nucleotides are TGTGCCAGCAGGACTCCGGGACAGGGAAACGATGAAGCTTTCTTT.

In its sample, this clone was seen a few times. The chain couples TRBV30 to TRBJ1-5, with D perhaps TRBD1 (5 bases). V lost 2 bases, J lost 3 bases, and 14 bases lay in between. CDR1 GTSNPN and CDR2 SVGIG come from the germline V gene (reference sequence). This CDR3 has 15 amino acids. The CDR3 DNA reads TGTGCCTGGAGTCCCGTGGGGGGGGTCAATCAGCCCCAGCATTTT. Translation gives CAWSPVGGVNQPQHF.

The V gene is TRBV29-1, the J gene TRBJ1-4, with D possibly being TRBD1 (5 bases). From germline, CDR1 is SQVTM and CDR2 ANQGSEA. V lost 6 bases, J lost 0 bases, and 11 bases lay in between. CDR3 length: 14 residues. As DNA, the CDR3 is TGCAGCGTCCTTGGGGGTTCAACTAATGAAAAACTGTTTTTT. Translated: CSVLGGSTNEKLFF.

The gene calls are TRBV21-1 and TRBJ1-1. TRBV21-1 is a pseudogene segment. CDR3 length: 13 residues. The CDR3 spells CASRGFLNTEAFF. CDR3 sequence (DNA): TGTGCCAGCAGGGGGTTCCTGAACACTGAAGCTTTCTTT.

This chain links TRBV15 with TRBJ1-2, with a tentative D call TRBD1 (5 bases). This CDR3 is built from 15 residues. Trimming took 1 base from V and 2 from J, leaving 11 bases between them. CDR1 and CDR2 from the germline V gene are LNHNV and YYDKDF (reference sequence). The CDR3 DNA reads TGTGCCACCAGCAGAGTACGACAGACCAACTATGGCTACACCTTC. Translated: CATSRVRQTNYGYTF.

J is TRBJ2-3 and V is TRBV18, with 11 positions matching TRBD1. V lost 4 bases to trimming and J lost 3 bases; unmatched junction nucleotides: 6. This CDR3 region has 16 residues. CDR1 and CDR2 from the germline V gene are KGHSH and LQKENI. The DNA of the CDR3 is TGTGCCAGCTCACTCACCGGGACAGGGGGTACAGATACGCAGTATTTT. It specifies CASSLTGTGGTDTQYF.

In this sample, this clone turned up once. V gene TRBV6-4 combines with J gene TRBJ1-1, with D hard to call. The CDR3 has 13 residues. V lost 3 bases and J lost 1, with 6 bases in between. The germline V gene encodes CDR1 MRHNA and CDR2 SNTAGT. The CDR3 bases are TGTGCCAGCAGTGAGGGCGCGAACACTGAAGCTTTCTTT. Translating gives CASSEGANTEAFF.

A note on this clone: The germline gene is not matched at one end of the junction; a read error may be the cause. The DNA for the CDR3 is TGCAGCGCTGGCACAGGCCTATCGACTGAGCAAGGCTTC. Translated, it gives CSAGTGLSTEQGF. The chain combines TRBV29-1 with TRBJ2-7; D perhaps matches TRBD1 (5 bases). The CDR3 sequence is 13 residues long. CDR1 is SQVTM and CDR2 is ANQGSEA in the germline V gene.

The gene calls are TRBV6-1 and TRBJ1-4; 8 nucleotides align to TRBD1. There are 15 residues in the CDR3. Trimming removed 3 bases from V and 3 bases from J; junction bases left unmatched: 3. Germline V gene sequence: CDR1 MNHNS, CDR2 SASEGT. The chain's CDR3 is CASSDPGGANEKLFF. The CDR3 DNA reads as TGTGCCAGCAGTGACCCAGGGGGCGCTAATGAAAAACTGTTTTTT.

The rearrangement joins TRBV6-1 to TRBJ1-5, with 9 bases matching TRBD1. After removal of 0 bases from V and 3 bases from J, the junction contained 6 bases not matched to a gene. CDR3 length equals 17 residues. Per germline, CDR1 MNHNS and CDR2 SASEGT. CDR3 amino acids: CASSEAFTGGNNQPQHF. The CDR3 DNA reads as TGTGCCAGCAGTGAAGCTTTTACAGGGGGCAACAATCAGCCCCAGCATTTT.

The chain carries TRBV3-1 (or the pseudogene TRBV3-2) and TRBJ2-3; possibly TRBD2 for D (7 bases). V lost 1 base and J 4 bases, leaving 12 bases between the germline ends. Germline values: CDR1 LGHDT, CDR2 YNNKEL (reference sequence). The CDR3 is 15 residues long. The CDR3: CASSQAGGRADTQYF. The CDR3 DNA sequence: TGTGCCAGCAGCCAAGCGGGGGGCAGGGCAGATACGCAGTATTTT.

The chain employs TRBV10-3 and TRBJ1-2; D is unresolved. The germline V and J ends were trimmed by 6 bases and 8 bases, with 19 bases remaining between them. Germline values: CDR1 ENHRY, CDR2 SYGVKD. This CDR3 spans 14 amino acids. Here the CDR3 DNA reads TGTGCCATCAGCCCAGAGACGGGAAGGAGCGGCTACACCTTC. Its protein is CAISPETGRSGYTF.

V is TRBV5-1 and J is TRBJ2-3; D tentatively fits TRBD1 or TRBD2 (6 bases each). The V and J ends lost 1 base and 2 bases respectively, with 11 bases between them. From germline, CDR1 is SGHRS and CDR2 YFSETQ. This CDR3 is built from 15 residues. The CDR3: CASSLSGAPTDTQYF. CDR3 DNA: TGCGCCAGCAGCTTGTCGGGGGCGCCCACAGATACGCAGTATTTT. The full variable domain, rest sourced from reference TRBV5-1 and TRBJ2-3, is KAGVTQTPRYLIKTRGQQVTLSCSPISGHRSVSWYQQTPGQGLQFLFEYFSETQRNKGNFPGRFSGRQFSNSRSEMNVSTLELGDSALYLCASSLSGAPTDTQYFGPGTRLTVL.